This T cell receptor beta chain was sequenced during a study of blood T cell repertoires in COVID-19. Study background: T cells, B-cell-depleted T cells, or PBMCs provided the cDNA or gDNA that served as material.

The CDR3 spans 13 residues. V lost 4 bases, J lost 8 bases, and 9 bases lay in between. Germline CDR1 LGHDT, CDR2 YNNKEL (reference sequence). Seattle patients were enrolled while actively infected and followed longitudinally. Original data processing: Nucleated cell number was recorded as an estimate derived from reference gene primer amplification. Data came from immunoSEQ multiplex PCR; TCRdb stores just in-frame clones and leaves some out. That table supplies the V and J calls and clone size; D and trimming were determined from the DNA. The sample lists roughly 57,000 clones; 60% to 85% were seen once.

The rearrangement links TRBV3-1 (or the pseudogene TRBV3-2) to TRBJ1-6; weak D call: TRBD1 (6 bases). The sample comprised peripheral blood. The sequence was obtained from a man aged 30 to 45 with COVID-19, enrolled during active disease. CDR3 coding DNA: TGTGCCAGCAGCCCCAGGGGTGATTCACCCCTCCACTTT. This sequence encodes CASSPRGDSPLHF.